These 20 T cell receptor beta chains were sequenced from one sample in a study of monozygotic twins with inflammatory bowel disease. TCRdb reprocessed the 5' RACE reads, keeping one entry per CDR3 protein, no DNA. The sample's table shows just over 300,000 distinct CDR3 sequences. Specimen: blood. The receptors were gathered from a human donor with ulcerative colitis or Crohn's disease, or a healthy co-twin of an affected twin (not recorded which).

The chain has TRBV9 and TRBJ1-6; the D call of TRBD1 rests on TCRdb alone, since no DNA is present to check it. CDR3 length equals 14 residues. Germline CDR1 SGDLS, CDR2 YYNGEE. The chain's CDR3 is CASRPGQRDSPLHF.

CDR3 sequence reads: CASSLAQENTEAFF. The V and J genes are TRBV7-2 and TRBJ1-1. The CDR3 is made up of 14 amino acids. Germline CDR1 and CDR2: SGHTA and FQGNSA.

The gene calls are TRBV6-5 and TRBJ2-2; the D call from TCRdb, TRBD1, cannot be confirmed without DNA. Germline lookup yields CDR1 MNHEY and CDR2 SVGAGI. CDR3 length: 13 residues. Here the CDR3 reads CASSYGGGGELFF.

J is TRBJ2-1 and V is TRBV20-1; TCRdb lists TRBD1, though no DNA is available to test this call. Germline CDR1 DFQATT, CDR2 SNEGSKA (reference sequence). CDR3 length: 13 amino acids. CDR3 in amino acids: CSAPGQAGDEQFF.

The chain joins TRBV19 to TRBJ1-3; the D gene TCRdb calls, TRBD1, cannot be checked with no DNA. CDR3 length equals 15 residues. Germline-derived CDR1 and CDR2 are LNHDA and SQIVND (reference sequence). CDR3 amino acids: CASSTQGSDGNTIYF.

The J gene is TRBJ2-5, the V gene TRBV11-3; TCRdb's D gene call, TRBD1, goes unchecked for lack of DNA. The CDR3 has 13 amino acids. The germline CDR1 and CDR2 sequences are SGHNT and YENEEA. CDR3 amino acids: CASSLRDRETQYF.

The CDR3 loop is CASSRGSGTPYEQYF. This rearrangement joins TRBV7-2 to TRBJ2-7; TCRdb lists TRBD2, though no DNA is available to test this call. Germline V gene lookup returns CDR1 SGHTA and CDR2 FQGNSA. The CDR3 consists of 15 residues.

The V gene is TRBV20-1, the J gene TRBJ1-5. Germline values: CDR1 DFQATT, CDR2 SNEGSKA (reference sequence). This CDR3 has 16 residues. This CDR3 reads CSARDQLIKGDQPQHF.

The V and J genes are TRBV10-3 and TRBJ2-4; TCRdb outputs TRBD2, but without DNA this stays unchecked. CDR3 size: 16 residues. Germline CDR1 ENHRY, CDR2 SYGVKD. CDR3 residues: CAISSPLAGAKNIQYF.

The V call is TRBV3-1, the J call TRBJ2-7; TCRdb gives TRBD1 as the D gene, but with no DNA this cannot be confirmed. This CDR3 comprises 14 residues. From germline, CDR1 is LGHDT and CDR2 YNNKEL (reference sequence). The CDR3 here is CASSRWTGDYEQYF.

This chain's CDR3 is CASSLTSFSPGELFF. V usage is TRBV25-1 and J usage is TRBJ2-2; the TCRdb D gene call, TRBD2, has no DNA to confirm it. The CDR3 is 15 amino acids. Germline values: CDR1 MGHDK, CDR2 SYGVNS.

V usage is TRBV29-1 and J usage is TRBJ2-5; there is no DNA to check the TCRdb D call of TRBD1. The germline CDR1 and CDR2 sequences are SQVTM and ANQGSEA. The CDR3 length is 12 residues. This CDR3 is CSANTGEETQYF.

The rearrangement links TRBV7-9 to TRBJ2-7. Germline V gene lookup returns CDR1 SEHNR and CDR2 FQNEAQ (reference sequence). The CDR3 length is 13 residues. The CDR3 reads CASSRTTYYEQYF.

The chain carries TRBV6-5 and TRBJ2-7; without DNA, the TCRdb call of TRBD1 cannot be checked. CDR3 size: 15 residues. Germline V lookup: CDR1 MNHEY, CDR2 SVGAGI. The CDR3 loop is CASSYLGQGFFEQYF.

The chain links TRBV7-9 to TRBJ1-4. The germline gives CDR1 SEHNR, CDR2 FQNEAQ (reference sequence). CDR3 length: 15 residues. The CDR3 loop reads CASSNPRRNNEKLFF.

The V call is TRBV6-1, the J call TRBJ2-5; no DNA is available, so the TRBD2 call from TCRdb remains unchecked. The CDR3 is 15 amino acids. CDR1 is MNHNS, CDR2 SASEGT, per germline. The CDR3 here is CASGQTSGNQETQYF.

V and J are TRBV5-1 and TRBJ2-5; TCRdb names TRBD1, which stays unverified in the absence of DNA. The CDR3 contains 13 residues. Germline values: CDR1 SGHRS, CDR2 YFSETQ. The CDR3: CASSFQGSETQYF.

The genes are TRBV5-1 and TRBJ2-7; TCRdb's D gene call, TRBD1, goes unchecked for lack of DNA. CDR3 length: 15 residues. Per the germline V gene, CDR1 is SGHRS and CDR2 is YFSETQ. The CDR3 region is CASSETGGKSYEQYF.

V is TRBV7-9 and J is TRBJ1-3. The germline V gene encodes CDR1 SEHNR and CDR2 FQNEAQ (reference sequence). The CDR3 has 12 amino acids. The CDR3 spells CASTLSGNTIYF. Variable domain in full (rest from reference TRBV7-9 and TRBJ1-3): DTGVSQNPRHKITKRGQNVTFRCDPISEHNRLYWYRQTLGQGPEFLTYFQNEAQLEKSRLLSDRFSAERPKGSFSTLEIQRTEQGDSAMYLCASTLSGNTIYFGEGSWLTVV.

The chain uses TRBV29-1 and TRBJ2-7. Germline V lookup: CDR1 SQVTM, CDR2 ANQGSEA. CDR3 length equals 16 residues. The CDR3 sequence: CSVEGLGGRGPYEQYF.